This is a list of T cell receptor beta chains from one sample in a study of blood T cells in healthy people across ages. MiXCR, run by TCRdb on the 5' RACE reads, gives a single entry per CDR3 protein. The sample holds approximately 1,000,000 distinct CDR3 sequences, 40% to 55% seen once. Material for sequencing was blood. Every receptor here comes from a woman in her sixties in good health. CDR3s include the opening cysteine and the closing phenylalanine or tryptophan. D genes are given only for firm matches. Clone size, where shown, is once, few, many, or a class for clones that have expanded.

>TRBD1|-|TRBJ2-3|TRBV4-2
TGTGCCAGCAGCCAATCCGGACAGGGGACAGATACGCAGTATTTT
CASSQSGQGTDTQYF
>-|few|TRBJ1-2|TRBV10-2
TGCGCCAGCAGTGGTCAGGGGTCCGGTGGCTACACCTTC
CASSGQGSGGYTF
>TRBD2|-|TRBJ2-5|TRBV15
TGTGCCACCCGCAAGATCGGGGAGGGATTTACGGAGACCCAGTACTTC
CATRKIGEGFTETQYF
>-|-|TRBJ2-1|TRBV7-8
TGTGCCAGCAGCACGCCACAGGATAATGAGCAGTTCTTC
CASSTPQDNEQFF
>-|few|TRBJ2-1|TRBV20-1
TGCAGTGCTAGACCTCTACTGAGCTCCTACAATGAGCAGTTCTTC
CSARPLLSSYNEQFF
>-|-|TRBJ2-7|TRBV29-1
TGCAGCTTCGGTCCCGGGAATAATGAGCAGTACTTC
CSFGPGNNEQYF
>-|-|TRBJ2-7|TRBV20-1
TGCAGTGCTAGAGCCCCCTTGATTGGGAACGAGCAGTACTTC
CSARAPLIGNEQYF
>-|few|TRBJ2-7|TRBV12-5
TGTGCTAGTGGCACGGGGGTGGGGACGGCGTCCTACGAGCAGTACTTC
CASGTGVGTASYEQYF
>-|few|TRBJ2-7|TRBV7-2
TGTGCCAGCAGCTTAGCGCTTCACTACGAGCAGTACTTC
CASSLALHYEQYF
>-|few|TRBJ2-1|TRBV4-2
TGTGCCAGTGGGAGTAATGAGCAGTTCTTC
CASGSNEQFF
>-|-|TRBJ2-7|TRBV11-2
TGTGCCAGCAGCTTAGGGCAGGGTCCTCTCTACGAGCAGTACTTC
CASSLGQGPLYEQYF
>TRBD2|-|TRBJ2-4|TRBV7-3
TGTGCCAGCAGCAGCGGGAGAGGGAAAAACATTCAGTACTTC
CASSSGRGKNIQYF
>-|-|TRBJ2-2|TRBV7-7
TGTGCCAGCAGCTTAGACCTCAGGACGGTGAACACCGGGGAGCTGTTTTTT
CASSLDLRTVNTGELFF
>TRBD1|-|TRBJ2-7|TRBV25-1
TGTGCCAGCAGTGACCAGGACAGGGCGTACGAGCAGTACTTC
CASSDQDRAYEQYF
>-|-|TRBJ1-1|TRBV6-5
TGTGCCAGCAGTTACCGGACACGGGCGGAAGCTTTCTTT
CASSYRTRAEAFF
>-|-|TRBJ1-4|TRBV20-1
TGCAGTGCTAGAGATGATGCCTGGCGGGGGGGTAACGGGTTTTTT
CSARDDAWRGGNGFF
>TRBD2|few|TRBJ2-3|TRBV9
TGTGCCAGCAGCGTCGGGGCTAGCGGGAGGTCCCGCACAGATACGCAGTATTTT
CASSVGASGRSRTDTQYF
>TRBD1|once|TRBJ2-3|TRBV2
TGTGCCAGCAGTGTGGACAGGGAGGTGAGGGTGGATACGCAGTATTTT
CASSVDREVRVDTQYF
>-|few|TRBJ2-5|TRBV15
TGTGCCACCAGCAGAGAAGGGGGAATGGGGACCCAGTACTTC
CATSREGGMGTQYF
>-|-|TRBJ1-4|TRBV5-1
TGCGCCAGCAGCCTGACTGTGGGAGCAACTAATGAAAAACTGTTTTTT
CASSLTVGATNEKLFF
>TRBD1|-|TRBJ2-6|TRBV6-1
TGTGCCAGCACAAGAGGGACAGGGGGGTCTGGGGCCAACGTCCTGACTTTC
CASTRGTGGSGANVLTF
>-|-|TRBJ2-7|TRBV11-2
TGTGCCAGCAGTTTAAAACCGACGGCAGGCGCCCCCTACGAGCAGTACTTC
CASSLKPTAGAPYEQYF
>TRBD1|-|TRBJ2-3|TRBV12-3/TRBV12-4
TGTGCCAGCAGTCTTATCTCGGACAGGGAGGCGGACAGGACGAGCACAGATACGCAGTATTTT
CASSLISDREADRTSTDTQYF
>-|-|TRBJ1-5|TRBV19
TGTGCCAGTACCGACCTGACAGGGCCCCAGCATTTT
CASTDLTGPQHF
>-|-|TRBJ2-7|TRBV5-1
TGCGCCAGCAGCCTGACTGGGTTAGACTACGAGCAGTACTTC
CASSLTGLDYEQYF
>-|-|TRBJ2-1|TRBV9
TGTGCCAGCAGCGTAGTAGGCAGGGCCAATGAGCAGTTCTTC
CASSVVGRANEQFF
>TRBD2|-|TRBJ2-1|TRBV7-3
TGTGCCAGCAGCTTGAAGCGGGAGGGCCTTAATGAGCAGTTCTTC
CASSLKREGLNEQFF
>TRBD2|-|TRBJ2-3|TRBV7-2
TGTGCCAGCATCTTACGAGCGGGAGATCGGACAGATACGCAGTATTTT
CASILRAGDRTDTQYF
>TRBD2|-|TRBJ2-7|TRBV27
TGTGCCAGCAGTTGGGGGACTAGCGGGAAGTCCTACGAGCAGTACTTC
CASSWGTSGKSYEQYF
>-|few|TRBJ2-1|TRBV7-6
TGTGCCAGCAGCATAGAGAATCCTCCACTGGGTAGCGAGCAGTTCTTC
CASSIENPPLGSEQFF
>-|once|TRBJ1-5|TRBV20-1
TGCAGTGCTAATACAGGGCTAGATAGCAATCAGCCCCAGCATTTT
CSANTGLDSNQPQHF
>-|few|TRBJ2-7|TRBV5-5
TGTGCCAGCAACCCAGGCGGGACGCTCTCCTACGAGCAGTACTTC
CASNPGGTLSYEQYF
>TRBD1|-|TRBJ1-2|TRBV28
TGTGCCAGCAGTCTTTCCGGGACAGACGTGTGGTATGGCTACACCTTC
CASSLSGTDVWYGYTF
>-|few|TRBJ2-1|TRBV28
TGTGCCAGCAGCCTCACGCCTTGGGGGGCGAGGGCTAGAGAACATGAGCAGTTCTTC
CASSLTPWGARAREHEQFF
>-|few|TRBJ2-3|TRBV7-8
TGTGCCAGCAGCCCACTTTCACTGCAAGATACGCAGTATTTT
CASSPLSLQDTQYF
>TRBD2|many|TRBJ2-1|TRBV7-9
TGTGCCAGCAGCTTAGAGGGTGGGAGGGCCTACAATGAGCAGTTCTTC
CASSLEGGRAYNEQFF
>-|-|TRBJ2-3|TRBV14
TGTGCCAGCAGCCAAGATCGGCAGAGAGGGGTCACAGATACGCAGTATTTT
CASSQDRQRGVTDTQYF
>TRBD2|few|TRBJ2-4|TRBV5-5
TGTGCCAGCAGCTTGGGGGATAAGGTAGCGGGAGATGAGCAGTACTTC
CASSLGDKVAGDEQYF